The 5 T cell receptor beta chains listed next were all sequenced from one sample in a study of blood T cell repertoires in COVID-19. The assay was immunoSEQ multiplex PCR, and TCRdb's table has in-frame clones only and misses some. The data show about 270,000 clones, approximately 83% seen once. The source material was peripheral blood. The receptors were gathered from a woman in her 50s who had recovered from COVID-19.

The chain uses TRBV6-5 and TRBJ2-7, with a weak D call TRBD2 (5 bases). Germline assignment: CDR1 MNHEY and CDR2 SVGAGI. The CDR3 runs 14 residues. Trimming left V 5 bases short and J 2 bases short, with 13 bases between. The CDR3, as DNA: TGTGCCAGCAGTCTGGGCCGGGGAGCCTACGAGCAGTACTTC. This codes for CASSLGRGAYEQYF.

V is TRBV7-2 and J is TRBJ2-5; 9 nucleotides line up with TRBD2. The CDR3 totals 15 residues. Germline loops: CDR1 SGHTA, CDR2 FQGNSA. V lost 3 bases, J lost 0 bases, and 2 bases stayed unmatched. The chain's CDR3 is CASSFAGGYQETQYF. In nucleotides, the CDR3 is TGTGCCAGCAGCTTTGCGGGGGGGTACCAAGAGACCCAGTACTTC.

The V gene is TRBV6-1, the J gene TRBJ2-7, with 9 bases identical to TRBD1. The J segment lost 2 bases and the V segment lost 3 bases, leaving 5 bases of the junction unmatched. Germline-derived CDR1 and CDR2 are MNHNS and SASEGT. The CDR3 is 15 amino acids. The CDR3 sequence is CASSDHRGRTYEQYF. DNA for the CDR3: TGTGCCAGCAGTGACCACAGGGGGCGGACCTACGAGCAGTACTTC.

The CDR3 sequence: CASRGLAGVVAYNEQFF. In DNA, the CDR3 is TGCGCCAGCAGGGGACTAGCGGGAGTAGTCGCCTACAATGAGCAGTTCTTC. V and J are TRBV5-1 and TRBJ2-1; 14 bases are a match to TRBD2. The CDR3 has 17 amino acids. Trimming took 5 bases from V and 2 from J; bases not matched to a gene: 6. Germline CDR1 SGHRS, CDR2 YFSETQ.

The chain joins TRBV27 to TRBJ1-6, with 8 bases matching TRBD1. The V and J ends lost 5 bases and 6 bases, in that order; junction bases with no gene match: 9. This CDR3 region has 16 residues. Germline CDR1 is MNHEY and CDR2 is SMNVEV (reference sequence). This CDR3 reads CASSTPRQGSNSPLHF. CDR3 bases: TGTGCCAGCAGTACACCCCGACAGGGGAGTAATTCACCCCTCCACTTT.